The TCR beta chain described here comes from a study of blood T cell repertoires in COVID-19. About the study: Sample material is recorded as cDNA or gDNA derived from T cells, B-cell-depleted T cells, or PBMCs.

This clone was counted a single time. This table comes from immunoSEQ multiplex PCR, and its TCRdb copy is limited to in-frame clones, with some not included. Of 45,000 to 55,000 clones in the sample, approximately 88% were seen once. Looked up from germline, CDR1 is SGHAT and CDR2 is FQNNGV. Trimming shortened V by 0 bases and J by 5 bases, and 11 bases separated the two germline ends. The length of the CDR3 is 15 residues. V gene TRBV11-2 combines with J gene TRBJ2-1, with D maybe TRBD2 (5 bases). Specimen: peripheral blood. The receptor's source is a human donor in a cohort sampled during active COVID-19. CDR3 nucleotide sequence: TGTGCCAGCAGCTTAGATAGGGTAGCGCACAATGAGCAGTTCTTC. Translated: CASSLDRVAHNEQFF.